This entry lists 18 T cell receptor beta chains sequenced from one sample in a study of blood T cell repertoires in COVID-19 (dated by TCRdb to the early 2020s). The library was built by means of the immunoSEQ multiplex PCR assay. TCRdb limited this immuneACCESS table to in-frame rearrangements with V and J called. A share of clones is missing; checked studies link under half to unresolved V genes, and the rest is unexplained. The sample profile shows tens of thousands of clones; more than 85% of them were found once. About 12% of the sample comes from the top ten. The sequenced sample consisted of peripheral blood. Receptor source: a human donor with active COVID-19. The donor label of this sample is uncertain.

CDR3 bases: TGTGCCTGGAGTGTAGTAGCGGACTTGAATGAGCAGTTCTTC. Protein product: CAWSVVADLNEQFF. The chain links TRBV30 to TRBJ2-1; TRBD2 might be the D (6 bases). Trimming removed 0 bases from V and 7 bases from J, with 13 bases in between. CDR3 size: 14 residues. Germline V gene sequence: CDR1 GTSNPN, CDR2 SVGIG (reference sequence).

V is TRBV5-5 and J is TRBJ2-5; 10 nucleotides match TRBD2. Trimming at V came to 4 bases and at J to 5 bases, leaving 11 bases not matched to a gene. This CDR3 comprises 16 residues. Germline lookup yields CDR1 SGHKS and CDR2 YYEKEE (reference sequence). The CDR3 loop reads CASSLGLAVAGETQYF. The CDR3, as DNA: TGTGCCAGCAGCCTTGGACTAGCGGTGGCTGGTGAGACCCAGTACTTC.

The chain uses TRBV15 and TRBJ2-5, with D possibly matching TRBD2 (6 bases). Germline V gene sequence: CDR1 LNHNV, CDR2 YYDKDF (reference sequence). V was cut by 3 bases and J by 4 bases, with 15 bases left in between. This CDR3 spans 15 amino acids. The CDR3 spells CATSRPGGDTETQYF. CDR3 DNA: TGTGCCACCAGCAGGCCCGGCGGGGATACAGAGACCCAGTACTTC.

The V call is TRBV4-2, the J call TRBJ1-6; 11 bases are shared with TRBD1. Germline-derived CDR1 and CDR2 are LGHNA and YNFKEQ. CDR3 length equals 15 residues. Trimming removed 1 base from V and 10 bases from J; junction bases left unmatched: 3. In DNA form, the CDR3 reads TGTGCCAGCAGCCAAGTCCGGACAGGGGGCTCACCCCTCCACTTT. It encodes CASSQVRTGGSPLHF.

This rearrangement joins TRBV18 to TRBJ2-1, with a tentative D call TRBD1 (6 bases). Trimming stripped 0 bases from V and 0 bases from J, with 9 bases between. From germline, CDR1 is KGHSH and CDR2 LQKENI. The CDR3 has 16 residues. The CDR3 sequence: CASSPPGQSSYNEQFF. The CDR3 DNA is TGTGCCAGCTCACCACCTGGACAGAGCTCCTACAATGAGCAGTTCTTC. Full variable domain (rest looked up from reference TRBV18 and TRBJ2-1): NAGVMQNPRHLVRRRGQEARLRCSPMKGHSHVYWYRQLPEEGLKFMVYLQKENIIDESGMPKERFSAEFPKEGPSILRIQQVVRGDSAAYFCASSPPGQSSYNEQFFGPGTRLTVL.

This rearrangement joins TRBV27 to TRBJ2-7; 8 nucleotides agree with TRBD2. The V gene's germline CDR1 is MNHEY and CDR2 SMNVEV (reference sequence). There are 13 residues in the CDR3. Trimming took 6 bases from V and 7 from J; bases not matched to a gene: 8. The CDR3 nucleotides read TGTGCCAGCAGCAATAGCGGGAAACGGGAGCAGTACTTC. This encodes CASSNSGKREQYF.

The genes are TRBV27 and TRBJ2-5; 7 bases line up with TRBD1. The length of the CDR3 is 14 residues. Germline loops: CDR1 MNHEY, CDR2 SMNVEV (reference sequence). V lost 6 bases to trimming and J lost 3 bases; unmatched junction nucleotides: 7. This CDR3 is CASSATGTEETQYF. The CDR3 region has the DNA TGTGCCAGCAGCGCGACAGGGACGGAAGAGACCCAGTACTTC.

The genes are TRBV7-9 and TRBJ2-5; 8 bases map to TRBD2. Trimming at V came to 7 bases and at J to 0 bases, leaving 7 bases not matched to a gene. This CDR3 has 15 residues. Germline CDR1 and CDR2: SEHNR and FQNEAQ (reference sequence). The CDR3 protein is CASTQTSAHQETQYF. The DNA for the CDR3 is TGTGCCAGCACCCAGACTAGCGCCCACCAAGAGACCCAGTACTTC. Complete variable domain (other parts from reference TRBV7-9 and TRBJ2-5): DTGVSQNPRHKITKRGQNVTFRCDPISEHNRLYWYRQTLGQGPEFLTYFQNEAQLEKSRLLSDRFSAERPKGSFSTLEIQRTEQGDSAMYLCASTQTSAHQETQYFGPGTRLLVL.

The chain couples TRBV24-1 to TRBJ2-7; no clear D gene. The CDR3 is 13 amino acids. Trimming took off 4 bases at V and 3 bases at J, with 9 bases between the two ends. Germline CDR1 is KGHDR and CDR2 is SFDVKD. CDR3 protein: CATSDPTHYEQYF. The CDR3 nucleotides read TGTGCCACCAGTGACCCGACTCACTACGAGCAGTACTTC.

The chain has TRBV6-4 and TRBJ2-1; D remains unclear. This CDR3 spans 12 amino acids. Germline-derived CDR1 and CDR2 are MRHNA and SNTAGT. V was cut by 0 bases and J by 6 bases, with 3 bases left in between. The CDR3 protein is CASSDSVNEQFF. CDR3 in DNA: TGTGCCAGCAGTGACTCCGTCAATGAGCAGTTCTTC.

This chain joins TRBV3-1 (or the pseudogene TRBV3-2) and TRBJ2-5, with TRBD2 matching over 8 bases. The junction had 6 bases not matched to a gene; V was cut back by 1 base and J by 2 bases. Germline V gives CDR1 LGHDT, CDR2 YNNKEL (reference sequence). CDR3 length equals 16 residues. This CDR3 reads CASSQVYTSGQETQYF. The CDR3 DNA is TGTGCCAGCAGCCAAGTCTATACTAGCGGACAAGAGACCCAGTACTTC.

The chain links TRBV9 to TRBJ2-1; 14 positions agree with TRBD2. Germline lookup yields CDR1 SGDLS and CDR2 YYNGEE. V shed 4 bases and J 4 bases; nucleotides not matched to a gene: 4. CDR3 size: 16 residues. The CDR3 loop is CASSSRLAGGYNEQFF. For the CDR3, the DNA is TGTGCCAGCAGCTCACGACTAGCGGGAGGGTACAATGAGCAGTTCTTC. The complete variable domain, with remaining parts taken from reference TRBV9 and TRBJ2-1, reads DSGVTQTPKHLITATGQRVTLRCSPRSGDLSVYWYQQSLDQGLQFLIQYYNGEERAKGNILERFSAQQFPDLHSELNLSSLELGDSALYFCASSSRLAGGYNEQFFGPGTRLTVL.

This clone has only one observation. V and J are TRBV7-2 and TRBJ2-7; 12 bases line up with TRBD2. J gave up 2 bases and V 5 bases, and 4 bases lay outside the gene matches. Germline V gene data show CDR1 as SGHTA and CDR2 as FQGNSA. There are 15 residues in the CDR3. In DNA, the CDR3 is TGTGCCAGCAGCGCGGGACTAGCGGGCGCCTACGAGCAGTACTTC. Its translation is CASSAGLAGAYEQYF.

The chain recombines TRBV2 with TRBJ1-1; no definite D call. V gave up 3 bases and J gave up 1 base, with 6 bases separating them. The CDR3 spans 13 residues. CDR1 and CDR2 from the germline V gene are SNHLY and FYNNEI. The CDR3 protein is CASSEETNTEAFF. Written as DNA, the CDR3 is TGTGCCAGCAGTGAGGAGACGAACACTGAAGCTTTCTTT.

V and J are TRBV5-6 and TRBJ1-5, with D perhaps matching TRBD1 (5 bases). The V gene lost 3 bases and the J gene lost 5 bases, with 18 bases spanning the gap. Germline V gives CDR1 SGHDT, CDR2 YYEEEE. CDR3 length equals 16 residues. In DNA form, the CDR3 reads TGTGCCAGCAGCTGGGCGGGACGGCCACTGGATCAGCCCCAGCATTTT. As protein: CASSWAGRPLDQPQHF.

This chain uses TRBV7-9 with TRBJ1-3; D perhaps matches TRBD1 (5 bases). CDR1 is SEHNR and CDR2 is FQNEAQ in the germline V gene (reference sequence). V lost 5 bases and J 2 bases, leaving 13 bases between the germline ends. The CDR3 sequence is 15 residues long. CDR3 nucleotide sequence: TGTGCCAGCAGCCCGGACATCGTTCCTGGAAACACCATATATTTT. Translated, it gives CASSPDIVPGNTIYF.

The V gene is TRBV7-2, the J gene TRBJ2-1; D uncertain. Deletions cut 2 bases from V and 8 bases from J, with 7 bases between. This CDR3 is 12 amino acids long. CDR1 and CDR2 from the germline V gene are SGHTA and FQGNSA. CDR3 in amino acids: CASSLSEDEQFF. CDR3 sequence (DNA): TGTGCCAGCAGCTTAAGCGAGGATGAGCAGTTCTTC.

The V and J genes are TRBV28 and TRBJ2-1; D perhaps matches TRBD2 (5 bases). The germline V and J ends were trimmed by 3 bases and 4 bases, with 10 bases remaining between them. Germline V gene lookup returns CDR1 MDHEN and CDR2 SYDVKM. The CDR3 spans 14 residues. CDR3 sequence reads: CASSFRGLYNEQFF. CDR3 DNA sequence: TGTGCCAGCAGTTTTCGGGGATTATACAATGAGCAGTTCTTC.